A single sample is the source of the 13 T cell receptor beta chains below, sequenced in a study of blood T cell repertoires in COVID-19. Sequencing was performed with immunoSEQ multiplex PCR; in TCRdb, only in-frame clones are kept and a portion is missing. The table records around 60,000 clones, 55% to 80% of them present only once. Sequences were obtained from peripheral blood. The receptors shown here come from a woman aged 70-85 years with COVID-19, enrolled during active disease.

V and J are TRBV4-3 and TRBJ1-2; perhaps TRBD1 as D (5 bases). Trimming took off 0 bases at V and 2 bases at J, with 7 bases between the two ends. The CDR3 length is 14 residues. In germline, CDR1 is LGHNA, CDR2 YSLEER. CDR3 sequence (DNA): TGCGCCAGCAGCCAAGACAGGGCGAACTATGGCTACACCTTC. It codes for CASSQDRANYGYTF.

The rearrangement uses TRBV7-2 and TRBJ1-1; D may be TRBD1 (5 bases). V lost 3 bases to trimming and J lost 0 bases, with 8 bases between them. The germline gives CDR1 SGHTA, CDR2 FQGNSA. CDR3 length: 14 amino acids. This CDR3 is CASSFQGMNTEAFF. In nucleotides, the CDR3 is TGTGCCAGCAGCTTCCAGGGCATGAACACTGAAGCTTTCTTT.

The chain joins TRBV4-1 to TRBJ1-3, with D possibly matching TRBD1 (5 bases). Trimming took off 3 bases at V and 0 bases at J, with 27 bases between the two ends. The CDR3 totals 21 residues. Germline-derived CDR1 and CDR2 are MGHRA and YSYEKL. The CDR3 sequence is CASSHHSPGKGSTASGNTIYF. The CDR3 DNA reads TGCGCCAGCAGCCATCATTCGCCAGGGAAAGGCTCCACCGCCTCTGGAAACACCATATATTTT.

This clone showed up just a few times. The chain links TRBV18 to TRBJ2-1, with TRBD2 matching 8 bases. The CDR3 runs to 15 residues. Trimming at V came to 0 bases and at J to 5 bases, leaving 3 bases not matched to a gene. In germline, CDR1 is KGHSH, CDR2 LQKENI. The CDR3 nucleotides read TGTGCCAGCTCACCACCGCGGGGGGCTAACAATGAGCAGTTCTTC. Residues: CASSPPRGANNEQFF.

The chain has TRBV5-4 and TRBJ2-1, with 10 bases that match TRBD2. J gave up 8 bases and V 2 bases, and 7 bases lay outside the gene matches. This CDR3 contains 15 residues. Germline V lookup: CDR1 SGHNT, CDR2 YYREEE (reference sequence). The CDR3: CASSFRLAGADEQFF. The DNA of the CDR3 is TGTGCCAGCAGCTTCAGGCTAGCGGGGGCCGATGAGCAGTTCTTC.

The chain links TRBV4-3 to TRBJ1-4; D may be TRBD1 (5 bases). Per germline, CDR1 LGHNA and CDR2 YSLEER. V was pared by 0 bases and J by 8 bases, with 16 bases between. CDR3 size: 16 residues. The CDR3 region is CASSQDWGRWEEKLFF. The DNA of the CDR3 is TGCGCCAGCAGCCAAGATTGGGGGAGGTGGGAAGAAAAACTGTTTTTT.

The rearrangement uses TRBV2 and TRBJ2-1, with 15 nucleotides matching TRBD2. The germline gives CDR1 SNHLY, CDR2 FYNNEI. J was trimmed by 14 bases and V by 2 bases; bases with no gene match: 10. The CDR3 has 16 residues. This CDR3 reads CASSEFAGTSGGPEFF. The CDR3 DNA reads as TGTGCCAGCAGTGAATTCGCCGGGACTAGCGGGGGGCCGGAGTTCTTC.

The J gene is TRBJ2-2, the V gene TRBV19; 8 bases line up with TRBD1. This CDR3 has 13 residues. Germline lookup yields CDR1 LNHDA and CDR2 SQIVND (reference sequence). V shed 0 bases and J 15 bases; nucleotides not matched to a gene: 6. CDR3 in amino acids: CASSIDGTGGMFF. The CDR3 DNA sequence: TGTGCCAGTAGTATAGATGGAACAGGGGGGATGTTTTTT.

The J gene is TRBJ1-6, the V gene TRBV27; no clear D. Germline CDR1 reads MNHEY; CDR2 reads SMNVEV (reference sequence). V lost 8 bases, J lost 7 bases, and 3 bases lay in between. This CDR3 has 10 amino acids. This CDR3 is CASPNSPLHF. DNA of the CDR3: TGTGCCAGCCCAAATTCACCCCTCCACTTT.

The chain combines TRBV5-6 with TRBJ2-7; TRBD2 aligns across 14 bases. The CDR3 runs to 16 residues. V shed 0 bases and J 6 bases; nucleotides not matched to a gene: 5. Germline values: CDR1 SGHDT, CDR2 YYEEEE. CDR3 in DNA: TGTGCCAGCAGCTTGGGACTAGCGGGGGGGACGGGCGAGCAGTACGTC. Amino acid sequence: CASSLGLAGGTGEQYV.

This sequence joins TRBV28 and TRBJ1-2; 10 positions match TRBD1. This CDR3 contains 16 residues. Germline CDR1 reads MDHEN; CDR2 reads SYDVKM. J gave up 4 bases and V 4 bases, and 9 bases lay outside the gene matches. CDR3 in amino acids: CASSSRQGADGYGYTF. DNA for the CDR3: TGTGCCAGCAGTTCTCGACAGGGGGCAGATGGCTATGGCTACACCTTC.

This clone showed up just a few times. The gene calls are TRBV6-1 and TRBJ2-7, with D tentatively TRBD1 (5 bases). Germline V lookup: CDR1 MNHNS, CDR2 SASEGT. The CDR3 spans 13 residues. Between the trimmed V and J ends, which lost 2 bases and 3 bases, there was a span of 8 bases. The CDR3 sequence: CASSESTGYEQYV. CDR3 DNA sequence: TGTGCCAGCAGTGAATCAACAGGCTACGAGCAGTACGTC.

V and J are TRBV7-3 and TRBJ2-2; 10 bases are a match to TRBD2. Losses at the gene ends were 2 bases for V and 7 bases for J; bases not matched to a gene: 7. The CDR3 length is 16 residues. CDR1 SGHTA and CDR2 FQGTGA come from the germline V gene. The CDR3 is CASSLVAGGEYGELFF. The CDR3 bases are TGTGCCAGCAGCTTAGTAGCGGGGGGCGAGTACGGGGAGCTGTTTTTT.